The T cell receptor (beta chain) under discussion was sequenced for a study of shared clonotypes between healthy human individuals. The V end lost 11 bases, the J end lost 4 bases, and 15 bases lay between the germline ends. The CDR3 has 13 amino acids. Germline loops: CDR1 SGHTA, CDR2 FQGNSA. In the naive CD8 group, cells lacked CD45RO and were positively selected for CCR7, so terminally differentiated effector memory CD45RA+ cells were left out. Measured with immunoSEQ multiplex PCR; TCRdb has only the in-frame clones, and not every one. Counted here are around 2.1 million clones, 85% to 95% occurring once; the ten biggest clones make up 1.5% to 2%.

V usage is TRBV7-2 and J usage is TRBJ2-1; the D call may be TRBD1 or TRBD2 (6 bases each). This TCR was sampled from a man between 18 and 35 years old in good health. Some clones in this sample may be carry-over from other donors' samples. The material sequenced was naive CD8+ T cells from PBMCs. The CDR3 protein is CAAGVGRYNEQFF. CDR3 coding DNA: TGTGCCGCAGGGGTCGGGAGATACAATGAGCAGTTCTTC.